This T cell receptor beta chain came from a study of blood T cell repertoires in COVID-19. Libraries were prepared by immunoSEQ multiplex PCR; TCRdb keeps only in-frame clonotypes and omits some of them. The sample contains 300,000 to 350,000 clones, about nine tenths of which appear only once. This CDR3 spans 13 amino acids. V shed 0 bases and J shed 4 bases, with 7 bases lying between them. The germline V gene has CDR1 MGHRA and CDR2 YSYEKL. Seattle researchers signed up patients amid active infection and tracked them longitudinally. This TCR was recovered from a woman under 40 with COVID-19, enrolled during active disease. Input material: peripheral blood. This sequence joins TRBV4-1 and TRBJ2-7; no clear D. The CDR3: CASSQEQLYEQYF. DNA for the CDR3: TGCGCCAGCAGCCAAGAACAGCTTTACGAGCAGTACTTC.